What follows are 30 T cell receptor beta chains derived from one specimen sequenced in a study of T cells in women clearing cervical HPV infection. TCRdb's table, derived via immunoSEQ multiplex PCR, lists solely in-frame clones and lacks some. This table lists over 25,000 clones. Sequenced: blood buffy coat. The receptors originated from a woman between 18 and 70 years old with a cervical HPV16 infection that either progressed to CIN3+ or cleared (not recorded which).

Of note for this clone: The DNA ends 3 residues before the CDR3 does, and the rest of the CDR3 is filled in from the germline J gene. The V call is TRBV2, the J call TRBJ2-5, with 13 bases identical to TRBD2. The CDR3 length is 18 residues. V was clipped by 7 bases and J by 5 bases; unmatched bases: 16. Looked up from germline, CDR1 is SNHLY and CDR2 is FYNNEI. The CDR3: CASTIGTSGIARVETQYF. The CDR3 bases that were read are TGTGCCAGCACTATTGGGACTAGCGGGATTGCACGGGTGGAGACC.

Remarks on this clone: From the germline J gene comes the end of the CDR3, since the read stops 3 residues before it. This sequence joins TRBV2 and TRBJ2-5, with 9 positions matching TRBD2. The CDR3 loop spans 16 amino acids. CDR1 and CDR2 (germline): SNHLY, FYNNEI. V was pared by 5 bases and J by 2 bases, with 9 bases of the junction left unmatched. The covered CDR3 bases are TGTGCCAGCAGTCTCCGGTTAGCGGGGGCGCAAGAGACC. It codes for CASSLRLAGAQET. The entire CDR3 reads CASSLRLAGAQETQYF.

Turning to this clone: The read gets to within 3 residues of the CDR3 end, and the germline J gene fills in the rest. The chain is built from TRBV29-1 and TRBJ2-1, with D possibly being TRBD2 (5 bases). Trimming pared 5 bases from V and 4 bases from J, leaving 12 bases between. The CDR3 extends over 13 amino acids. CDR1 and CDR2 (germline): SQVTM, ANQGSEA. Partial CDR3 DNA: TGCAGCGTTATATGGAGCGGTTACAATGAG. Its translation is CSVIWSGYNE. The full CDR3 reads CSVIWSGYNEQFF.

Details on this clone: The read stops 3 residues short of the end of the CDR3; the missing end is completed from the germline J gene. V usage is TRBV12-3 or TRBV12-4 and J usage is TRBJ2-5; D perhaps matches TRBD1 (6 bases). V lost 3 bases to trimming and J lost 5 bases, with 19 bases between them. The CDR3 consists of 16 residues. The CDR3 sequence is CASSFGSLGGSETQYF. The CDR3 bases that were read are TGTGCCAGCAGTTTTGGAAGTTTAGGGGGTTCGGAGACC.

The CDR3 protein is CASSIIEGDEAFF. The sequenced CDR3 bases are TGTGCCAGTAGTATAATCGAGGGGGATGAA. The chain couples TRBV19 to TRBJ1-1; weak D call: TRBD1 (6 bases). The read comes to an end 3 residues before the CDR3 does, leaving the germline J gene to fill in the end. Deletions cut 2 bases from V and 7 bases from J, with 11 bases between. The CDR3 is 13 residues long. The germline V gene has CDR1 LNHDA and CDR2 SQIVND (reference sequence).

This clone is deemed medium-sized by its frequency. The read falls 3 residues short of the CDR3 end, and the missing part is taken from the germline J gene. The genes are TRBV18 and TRBJ2-3; D is perhaps TRBD1 (7 bases). Germline lookup yields CDR1 KGHSH and CDR2 LQKENI. CDR3 length: 13 residues. Incomplete CDR3 DNA: TGTGCCAGCTCACCAGTCCAGGGGGGCACG. This translates into CASSPVQGGT. Given in full, the CDR3 is CASSPVQGGTQYF.

A remark on this clone: Read sequence stops 3 residues before the CDR3 end, and the germline J gene provides the missing end. This chain joins TRBV2 and TRBJ2-5; 11 nucleotides match TRBD2. The CDR3 has 16 amino acids. Germline-derived CDR1 and CDR2 are SNHLY and FYNNEI. Trimming took 5 bases from V and 5 from J; bases not matched to a gene: 10. The CDR3 region is CASSKGLAGGGETQYF. CDR3 bases read: TGTGCCAGCAGTAAAGGTCTAGCGGGAGGAGGGGAGACC.

As to this clone: Read sequence stops 3 residues before the CDR3 end, and the germline J gene provides the missing end. The chain uses TRBV19 and TRBJ2-1, with D uncertain. Per germline, CDR1 LNHDA and CDR2 SQIVND (reference sequence). Trimming took 3 bases from V and 4 from J, leaving 16 bases between them. The CDR3 runs to 16 residues. CDR3 DNA, as far as it was read: TGTGCCAGTAGTATTGGTCGCGTCACGTCATACAATGAG. Its translation is CASSIGRVTSYNE. The complete CDR3 reads CASSIGRVTSYNEQFF.

Remarks on this clone: Coverage ceases 3 residues before the CDR3 finishes, and the germline J gene fills in the end. The chain employs TRBV2 and TRBJ2-2; 9 bases fit TRBD2. J gave up 4 bases and V 1 base, and 1 base lay outside the gene matches. Germline V gene sequence: CDR1 SNHLY, CDR2 FYNNEI. There are 15 residues in the CDR3. The part of the CDR3 DNA that was read is TGTGCCAGCAGTGAAGTTAGCGGGAGCACCGGGGAG. Amino acid sequence: CASSEVSGSTGE. The complete CDR3 reads CASSEVSGSTGELFF.

Details on this clone: The read terminates 3 residues ahead of where the CDR3 ends, so the germline J gene completes it. V and J are TRBV20-1 and TRBJ2-7; 12 bases map to TRBD2. Trimming took 5 bases from V and 0 from J; bases not matched to a gene: 23. From germline, CDR1 is DFQATT and CDR2 SNEGSKA (reference sequence). The CDR3 has 21 amino acids. This CDR3 reads CSALGGQQASGRAFLSYEQYF. The part of the CDR3 DNA that was read is TGCAGTGCTCTGGGGGGACAGCAGGCTAGCGGGAGGGCCTTCCTCTCCTACGAG.

CDR3 DNA (partial): TGTGCCAGCAGCCCTCGGGACAGACCCACTTATGGC. Its protein is CASSPRDRPTYG. The entire CDR3 sequence reads CASSPRDRPTYGYTF. The gene calls are TRBV7-9 and TRBJ1-2, with 7 bases lining up with TRBD1. Read sequence stops 3 residues before the CDR3 end, and the germline J gene provides the missing end. V lost 5 bases to trimming and J lost 5 bases; unmatched junction nucleotides: 11. The CDR3 is 15 amino acids. The germline V gene encodes CDR1 SEHNR and CDR2 FQNEAQ (reference sequence).

About this clone itself: The read is 3 residues too short to cover the CDR3 end, so that end is filled in from the germline J gene. The gene calls are TRBV2 and TRBJ1-5; tentative D call: TRBD1 (6 bases). The germline V gene encodes CDR1 SNHLY and CDR2 FYNNEI. Between the trimmed V and J ends, which lost 10 bases and 0 bases, there was a span of 28 bases. The length of the CDR3 is 19 residues. The covered CDR3 bases are TGTGCCACTTCGATCGGACAGCAAGGGTTGGGCTATAGCAATCAGCCC. It is translated as CATSIGQQGLGYSNQP. The full CDR3 sequence reads CATSIGQQGLGYSNQPQHF.

On this clone itself: The read ends 3 residues shy of where the CDR3 ends; the end is completed using the germline J gene. This chain uses TRBV19 with TRBJ2-1; 8 nucleotides match TRBD2. This CDR3 has 15 amino acids. The germline gives CDR1 LNHDA, CDR2 SQIVND (reference sequence). Trimming cost V 0 bases and J 5 bases; bases outside gene matches: 3. The CDR3 region is CASSIEGTSNNEQFF. The sequenced CDR3 bases are TGTGCCAGTAGTATAGAGGGGACTAGTAACAATGAG.

Notes on this clone: From the germline J gene comes the end of the CDR3, since the read stops 3 residues before it. The genes are TRBV19 and TRBJ1-2, with D maybe TRBD1 (5 bases). The CDR3 sequence is 14 residues long. The germline V gene has CDR1 LNHDA and CDR2 SQIVND (reference sequence). CDR3 DNA (partial): TGTGCCAGTAGTATTGGCGACAGCTCCTACGAC. This codes for CASSIGDSSYD. The entire CDR3 protein reads CASSIGDSSYDYTF.

Regarding this clone: The read finishes 3 residues shy of the CDR3 end, and the germline J gene is used to complete it. The chain uses TRBV11-1 and TRBJ1-1; 10 bases align to TRBD1. J was trimmed by 5 bases and V by 6 bases; bases with no gene match: 6. Germline values: CDR1 SGHAT, CDR2 FQDESV (reference sequence). The CDR3 consists of 14 residues. The CDR3 reads CASRFTGQGTEAFF. The CDR3 DNA, read in part, is TGTGCCAGCAGATTTACGGGACAGGGGACTGAA.

About this clone: With the read ending 3 residues before the CDR3 end, the germline J gene is used to fill in that end. This sequence joins TRBV28 and TRBJ2-5, with D perhaps TRBD2 (5 bases). Per the germline V gene, CDR1 is MDHEN and CDR2 is SYDVKM. This CDR3 is 14 amino acids long. The germline V and J ends were trimmed by 7 bases and 2 bases, with 14 bases remaining between them. The CDR3 here is CASTKRPGQETQYF. The CDR3 DNA, read in part, is TGTGCCAGCACTAAGCGGCCAGGTCAAGAGACC.

Remarks on this clone: Read data end 3 residues before the CDR3 end; the end is taken from the germline J gene. This chain links TRBV7-2 with TRBJ1-4; no clear D gene. Germline V lookup: CDR1 SGHTA, CDR2 FQGNSA. The CDR3 has 15 residues. V lost 5 bases to trimming and J lost 6 bases, with 16 bases between them. The covered CDR3 bases are TGTGCCAGCAGCCCTCAAACGGGGAGCCATGAAAAA. This translates into CASSPQTGSHEK. The complete CDR3 reads CASSPQTGSHEKLFF. The full variable domain, its missing parts supplied by reference TRBV7-2 and TRBJ1-4, is GAGVSQSPSNKVTEKGKDVELRCDPISGHTALYWYRQSLGQGLEFLIYFQGNSAPDKSGLPSDRFSAERTGGSVSTLTIQRTQQEDSAVYLCASSPQTGSHEKLFFGSGTQLSVL.

Worth noting for this clone: The read terminates 3 residues ahead of where the CDR3 ends, so the germline J gene completes it. The rearrangement links TRBV20-1 to TRBJ2-5; 8 positions agree with TRBD2. Germline V gene data show CDR1 as DFQATT and CDR2 as SNEGSKA (reference sequence). The CDR3 length is 15 residues. V shed 0 bases, J shed 1 base, and the junction held 4 bases outside the gene matches. The CDR3 here is CSARDVAGGQETQYF. The part of the CDR3 DNA that was read is TGCAGTGCTAGAGATGTGGCGGGAGGCCAAGAGACC.

Notes on this clone: The read falls 3 residues short of the CDR3 end, and the missing part is taken from the germline J gene. This chain joins TRBV30 and TRBJ2-1; 7 nucleotides match TRBD1. V was pared by 0 bases and J by 3 bases, with 5 bases of the junction left unmatched. The germline V gene has CDR1 GTSNPN and CDR2 SVGIG (reference sequence). The CDR3 totals 15 residues. The CDR3 reads CAWSVDRVIYNEQFF. The DNA read from the CDR3 is TGTGCCTGGAGTGTAGACAGGGTCATCTACAATGAG.

Concerning this clone itself: Coverage ceases 3 residues before the CDR3 finishes, and the germline J gene fills in the end. The chain is built from TRBV5-1 and TRBJ2-1, with 12 bases lining up with TRBD2. J lost 9 bases, V lost 4 bases, and 8 bases had no gene match. Germline V gene lookup returns CDR1 SGHRS and CDR2 YFSETQ. This CDR3 has 15 amino acids. The CDR3 loop reads CASSPGLAGSSEQFF. CDR3 DNA, as far as it was read: TGCGCCAGCAGCCCCGGACTAGCGGGATCTAGTGAG.

The CDR3 sequence: CASSQDPLAGSNEQFF. The sequenced part of the CDR3 DNA is TGTGCCAGCAGCCAAGATCCACTAGCGGGAAGCAATGAG. The chain joins TRBV14 to TRBJ2-1; 10 bases agree with TRBD2. The read terminates 3 residues before the CDR3 end, so the remaining end is supplied by the germline J gene. J lost 6 bases, V lost 0 bases, and 5 bases had no gene match. CDR1 is SGHDN and CDR2 is FVKESK in the germline V gene. The CDR3 has 16 residues. Together with reference TRBV14 and TRBJ2-1, the CDR3 gives the full variable domain: EAGVTQFPSHSVIEKGQTVTLRCDPISGHDNLYWYRRVMGKEIKFLLHFVKESKQDESGMPNNRFLAERTGGTYSTLKVQPAELEDSGVYFCASSQDPLAGSNEQFFGPGTRLTVL.

On this clone itself: The read is 3 residues too short to cover the CDR3 end, so that end is filled in from the germline J gene. The chain links TRBV18 to TRBJ2-4; D may be TRBD2 (5 bases). The CDR3 covers 13 residues. Germline V gives CDR1 KGHSH, CDR2 LQKENI. The CDR3 reads CASSPKRDYGQYF. Partial CDR3 DNA: TGTGCCAGCTCACCCAAGCGTGACTATGGT.

This clone registers medium-sized by frequency. From the germline J gene comes the end of the CDR3, since the read stops 3 residues before it. The V call is TRBV19, the J call TRBJ2-4; 11 bases agree with TRBD2. The V gene's germline CDR1 is LNHDA and CDR2 SQIVND (reference sequence). The trim removed 7 bases at V and 6 bases at J, leaving 2 bases unmatched. This CDR3 has 13 residues. The part of the CDR3 DNA that was read is TGTGCCAGTAATGGACTAGCGGGAAACATT. Translation: CASNGLAGNI. The complete CDR3 protein is CASNGLAGNIQYF.

About this clone: The read ends 3 residues shy of where the CDR3 ends; the end is completed using the germline J gene. The chain uses TRBV5-6 and TRBJ2-5; D unclear. With 1 base removed from V and 7 bases from J, the gap between germline ends came to 11 bases. Germline values: CDR1 SGHDT, CDR2 YYEEEE. The CDR3 is 13 amino acids. CDR3 bases read: TGTGCCAGCAGCTTGCGGCGGCTCGGGACC. It yields the protein CASSLRRLGT. Given in full, the CDR3 is CASSLRRLGTQYF.

A word on this clone: Coverage ceases 3 residues before the CDR3 finishes, and the germline J gene fills in the end. The rearrangement joins TRBV11-1 to TRBJ1-1; D may be TRBD1 (6 bases). The length of the CDR3 is 14 residues. Trimming pared 7 bases from V and 5 bases from J, leaving 17 bases between. Germline lookup yields CDR1 SGHAT and CDR2 FQDESV (reference sequence). The part of the CDR3 DNA that was read is TGTGCCAGCAACCCCGGCGGGGGCGAAACTGAA. As protein: CASNPGGGETE. The whole CDR3 protein is CASNPGGGETEAFF.

As regards this clone: Coverage ceases 3 residues before the CDR3 finishes, and the germline J gene fills in the end. V and J are TRBV7-3 and TRBJ2-5, with D unresolved. V lost 5 bases and J lost 4, with 11 bases in between. From germline, CDR1 is SGHTA and CDR2 FQGTGA. This CDR3 has 13 residues. The part of the CDR3 DNA that was read is TGTGCCAGCAGCCCAATGCCGGGAGAGACC. This gives the protein CASSPMPGET. The full CDR3 protein is CASSPMPGETQYF.

On this clone itself: The CDR3 end is not reached by the read, which stops 3 residues before it; the germline J gene fills it in. This chain links TRBV7-6 with TRBJ2-1; 10 bases line up with TRBD2. Germline trimming cut 7 bases from V and 5 bases from J; bases unmatched to any gene: 5. Looked up from germline, CDR1 is SGHVS and CDR2 is FNYEAQ. The CDR3 spans 14 residues. Partial CDR3 DNA: TGTGCCAGCACCCGGACTAGCGGCAACAATGAG. Protein: CASTRTSGNNE. The CDR3 in full is CASTRTSGNNEQFF. Drawing the rest from reference TRBV7-6 and TRBJ2-1, the complete variable domain is GAGVSQSPRYKVTKRGQDVALRCDPISGHVSLYWYRQALGQGPEFLTYFNYEAQQDKSGLPNDRFSAERPEGSISTLTIQRTEQRDSAMYRCASTRTSGNNEQFFGPGTRLTVL.

Note on this clone: The read stops 3 residues short of the end of the CDR3; the missing end is completed from the germline J gene. The rearrangement uses TRBV20-1 and TRBJ2-2; tentatively, D is TRBD1 (5 bases). The CDR3 loop spans 16 amino acids. Trimming took off 6 bases at V and 2 bases at J, with 19 bases between the two ends. CDR1 and CDR2 from the germline V gene are DFQATT and SNEGSKA (reference sequence). The CDR3 loop reads CSANPVGLGNTGELFF. CDR3 DNA, as far as it was read: TGCAGTGCAAACCCAGTGGGGCTAGGTAACACCGGGGAG.

Turning to this clone: The read ends 3 residues before the CDR3 terminus; that terminus is restored from the germline J gene. The V gene is TRBV19, the J gene TRBJ2-5, with a weak D call TRBD2 (7 bases). This CDR3 region has 16 residues. Trimming pared 5 bases from V and 2 bases from J, leaving 18 bases between. The germline CDR1 and CDR2 sequences are LNHDA and SQIVND (reference sequence). CDR3 DNA (partial): TGTGCCAGTAGTTCTAGGGGGGGGCAGCTTCAAGAGACC. Its translation: CASSSRGGQLQET. The full CDR3 protein is CASSSRGGQLQETQYF.

Points on this clone: Its ends do not fully match the called genes, so a read error is possible. The read terminates 3 residues ahead of where the CDR3 ends, so the germline J gene completes it. The rearrangement links TRBV4-2 to TRBJ2-1, with 15 nucleotides matching TRBD2. Germline lookup yields CDR1 LGHNA and CDR2 YNFKEQ. The CDR3 covers 17 residues. The CDR3 protein is CASSQGLAGGSYNEQFF. The sequenced part of the CDR3 DNA is TGTGCCAGCAGTCAAGGACTAGCGGGAGGGAGCTACAATGAG.